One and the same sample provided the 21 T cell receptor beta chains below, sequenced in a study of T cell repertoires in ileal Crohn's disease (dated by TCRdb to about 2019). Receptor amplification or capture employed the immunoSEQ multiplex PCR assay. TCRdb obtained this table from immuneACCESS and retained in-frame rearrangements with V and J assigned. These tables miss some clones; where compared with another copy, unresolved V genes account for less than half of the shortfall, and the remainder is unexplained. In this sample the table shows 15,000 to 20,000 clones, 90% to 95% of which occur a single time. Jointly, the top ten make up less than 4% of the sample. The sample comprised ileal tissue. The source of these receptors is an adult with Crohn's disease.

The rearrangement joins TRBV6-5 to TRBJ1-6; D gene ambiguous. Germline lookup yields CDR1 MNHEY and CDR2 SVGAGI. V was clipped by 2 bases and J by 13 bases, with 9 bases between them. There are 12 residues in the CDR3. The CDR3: CASSYHGSPLHF. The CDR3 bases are TGTGCCAGCAGTTACCACGGGAGCCCCCTCCACTTT.

In nucleotides, the CDR3 is TGCGCCAGCAGCCAACGCGGAGCGGGACAGGGTGGCACCGGGGAGCTGTTTTTT. Its protein is CASSQRGAGQGGTGELFF. The chain has TRBV4-1 and TRBJ2-2; 9 bases fit TRBD1. This CDR3 comprises 18 residues. Germline loops: CDR1 MGHRA, CDR2 YSYEKL. Germline trimming cut 2 bases from V and 4 bases from J; bases unmatched to any gene: 11.

The CDR3 is CTSSQDRRQTYSNQPQHF. The CDR3 coding sequence is TGCACCAGCAGCCAAGATAGGAGGCAGACATATAGCAATCAGCCCCAGCATTTT. The chain is built from TRBV1 and TRBJ1-5. TRBV1 is listed as a pseudogene. The CDR3 is made up of 18 amino acids.

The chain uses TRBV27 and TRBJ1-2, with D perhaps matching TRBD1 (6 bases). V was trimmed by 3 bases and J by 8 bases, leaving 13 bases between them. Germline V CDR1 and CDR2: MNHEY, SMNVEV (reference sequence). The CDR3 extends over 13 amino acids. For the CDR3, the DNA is TGTGCCAGCAGTTTCAACAGGGTCCGCGGCTACACCTTC. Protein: CASSFNRVRGYTF.

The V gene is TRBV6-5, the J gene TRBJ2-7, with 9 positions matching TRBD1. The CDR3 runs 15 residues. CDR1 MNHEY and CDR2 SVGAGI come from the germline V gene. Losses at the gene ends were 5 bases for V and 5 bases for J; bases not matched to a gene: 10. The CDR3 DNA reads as TGTGCCAGCAGTCGCCAAGGGACAGGGTCCCACGAGCAGTACTTC. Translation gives CASSRQGTGSHEQYF.

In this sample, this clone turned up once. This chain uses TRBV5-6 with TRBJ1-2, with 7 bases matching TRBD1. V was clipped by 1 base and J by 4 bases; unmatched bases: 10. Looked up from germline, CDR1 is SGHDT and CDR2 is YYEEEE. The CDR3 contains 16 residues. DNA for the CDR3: TGTGCCAGCAGCTTGAGTGGGACAGAAGCACTCTATGGCTACACCTTC. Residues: CASSLSGTEALYGYTF.

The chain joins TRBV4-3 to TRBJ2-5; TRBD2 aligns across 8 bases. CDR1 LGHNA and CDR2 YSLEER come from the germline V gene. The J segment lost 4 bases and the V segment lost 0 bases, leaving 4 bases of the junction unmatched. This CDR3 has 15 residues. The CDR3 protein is CASSQDITSGETQYF. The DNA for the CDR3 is TGCGCCAGCAGCCAAGATATAACTAGCGGAGAGACCCAGTACTTC.

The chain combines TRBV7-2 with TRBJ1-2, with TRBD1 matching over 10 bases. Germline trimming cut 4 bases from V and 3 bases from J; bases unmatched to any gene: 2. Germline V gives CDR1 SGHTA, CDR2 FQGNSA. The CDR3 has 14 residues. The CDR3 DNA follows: TGTGCCAGCAGCTCGACAGGGGGCGACTATGGCTACACCTTC. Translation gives CASSSTGGDYGYTF.

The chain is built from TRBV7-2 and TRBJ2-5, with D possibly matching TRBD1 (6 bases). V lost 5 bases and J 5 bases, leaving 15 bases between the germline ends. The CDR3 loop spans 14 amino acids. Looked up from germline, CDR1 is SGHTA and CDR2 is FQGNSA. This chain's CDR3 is CASSHLTGWETQYF. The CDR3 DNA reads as TGTGCCAGCAGCCACCTCACAGGGTGGGAGACCCAGTACTTC.

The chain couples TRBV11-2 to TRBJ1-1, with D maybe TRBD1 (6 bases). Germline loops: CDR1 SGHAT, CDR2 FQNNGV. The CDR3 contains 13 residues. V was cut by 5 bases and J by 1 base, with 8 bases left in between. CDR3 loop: CASSLGQNTEAFF. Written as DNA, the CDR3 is TGTGCCAGCAGCCTGGGACAGAACACTGAAGCTTTCTTT.

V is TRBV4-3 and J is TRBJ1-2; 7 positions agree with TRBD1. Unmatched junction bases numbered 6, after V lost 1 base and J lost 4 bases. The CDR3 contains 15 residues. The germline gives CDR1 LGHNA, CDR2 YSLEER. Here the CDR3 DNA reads TGCGCCAGCAGCCAAGGGGACAGAACGTTCTATGGCTACACCTTC. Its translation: CASSQGDRTFYGYTF.

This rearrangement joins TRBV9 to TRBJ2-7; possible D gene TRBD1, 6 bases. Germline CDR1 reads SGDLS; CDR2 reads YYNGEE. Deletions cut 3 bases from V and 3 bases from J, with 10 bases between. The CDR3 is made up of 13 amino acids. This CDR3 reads CASSAGEGYEQYF. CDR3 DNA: TGTGCCAGCAGCGCAGGGGAAGGCTACGAGCAGTACTTC.

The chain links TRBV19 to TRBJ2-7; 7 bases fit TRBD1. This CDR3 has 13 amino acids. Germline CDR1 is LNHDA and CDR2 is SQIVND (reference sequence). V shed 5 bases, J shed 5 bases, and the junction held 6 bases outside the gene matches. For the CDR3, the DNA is TGTGCCAGTAGTGCGCAGGGGGTCAACGAGCAGTACTTC. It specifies CASSAQGVNEQYF.

CDR3 in DNA: TGTGCCAGCGGGCGGGGGGGAGATGGCTACACCTTC. It translates to CASGRGGDGYTF. The gene calls are TRBV6-5 and TRBJ1-2; a possible D gene is TRBD1 (5 bases). CDR1 and CDR2 (germline): MNHEY, SVGAGI. Trimming pared 8 bases from V and 6 bases from J, leaving 13 bases between. The CDR3 runs to 12 residues.

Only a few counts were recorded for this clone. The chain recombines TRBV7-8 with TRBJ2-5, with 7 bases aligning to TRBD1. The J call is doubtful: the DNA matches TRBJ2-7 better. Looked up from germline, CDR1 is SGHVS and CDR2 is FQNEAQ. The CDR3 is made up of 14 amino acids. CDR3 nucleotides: TGTGCCAGCAGCTTACAGGGACAGTACTACGAGCAGTACTTC. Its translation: CASSLQGQYYEQYF.

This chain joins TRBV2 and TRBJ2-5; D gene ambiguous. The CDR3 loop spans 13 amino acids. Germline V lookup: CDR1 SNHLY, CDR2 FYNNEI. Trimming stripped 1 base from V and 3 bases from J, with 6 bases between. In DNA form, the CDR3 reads TGTGCCAGCAGTGAAGTTCGGGAAGAGACCCAGTACTTC. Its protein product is CASSEVREETQYF. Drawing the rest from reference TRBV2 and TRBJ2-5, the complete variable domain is EPEVTQTPSHQVTQMGQEVILRCVPISNHLYFYWYRQILGQKVEFLVSFYNNEISEKSEIFDDQFSVERPDGSNFTLKIRSTKLEDSAMYFCASSEVREETQYFGPGTRLLVL.

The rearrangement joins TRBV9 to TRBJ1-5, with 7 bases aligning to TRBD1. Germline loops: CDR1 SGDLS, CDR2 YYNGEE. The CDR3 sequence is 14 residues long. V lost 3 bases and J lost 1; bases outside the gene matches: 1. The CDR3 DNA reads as TGTGCCAGCAGCGAGACAGGGAGCAATCAGCCCCAGCATTTT. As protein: CASSETGSNQPQHF.

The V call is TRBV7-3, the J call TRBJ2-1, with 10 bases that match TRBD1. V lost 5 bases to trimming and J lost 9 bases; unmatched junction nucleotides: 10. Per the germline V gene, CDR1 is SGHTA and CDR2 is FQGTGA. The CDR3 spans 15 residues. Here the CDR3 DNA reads TGTGCCAGCAGCCCCCGCGGGACAGGGGTAAGTGAGCAGTTCTTC. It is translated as CASSPRGTGVSEQFF. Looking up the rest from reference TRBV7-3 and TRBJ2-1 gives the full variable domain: GAGVSQTPSNKVTEKGKYVELRCDPISGHTALYWYRQSLGQGPEFLIYFQGTGAADDSGLPNDRFFAVRPEGSVSTLKIQRTERGDSAVYLCASSPRGTGVSEQFFGPGTRLTVL.

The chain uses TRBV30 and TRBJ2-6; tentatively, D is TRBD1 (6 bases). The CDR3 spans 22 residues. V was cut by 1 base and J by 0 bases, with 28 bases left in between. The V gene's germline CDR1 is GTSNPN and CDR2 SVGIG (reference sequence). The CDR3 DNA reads TGTGCCTGGAGTGGGGTACAAGATCCCAACCTCCCGGGACACTCTGGGGCCAACGTCCTGACTTTC. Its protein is CAWSGVQDPNLPGHSGANVLTF. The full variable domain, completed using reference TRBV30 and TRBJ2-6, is SQTIHQWPATLVQPVGSPLSLECTVEGTSNPNLYWYRQAAGRGLQLLFYSVGIGQISSEVPQNLSASRPQDRQFILSSKKLLLSDSGFYLCAWSGVQDPNLPGHSGANVLTFGAGSRLTVL.

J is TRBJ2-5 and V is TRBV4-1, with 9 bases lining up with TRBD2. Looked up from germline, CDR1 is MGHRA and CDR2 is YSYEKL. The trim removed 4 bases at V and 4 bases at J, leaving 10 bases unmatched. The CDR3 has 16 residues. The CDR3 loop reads CASSRSSAGGGETQYF. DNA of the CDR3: TGCGCCAGCAGCCGAAGTTCAGCGGGGGGCGGAGAGACCCAGTACTTC.

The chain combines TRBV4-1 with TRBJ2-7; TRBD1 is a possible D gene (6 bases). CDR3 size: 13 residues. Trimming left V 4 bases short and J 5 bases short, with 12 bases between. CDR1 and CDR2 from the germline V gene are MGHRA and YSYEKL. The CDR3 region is CASSPLSGDEQYF. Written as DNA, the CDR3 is TGCGCCAGCAGCCCCCTATCAGGGGACGAGCAGTACTTC.